The clone carrying this TCR beta chain showed up just a few times. What it recognizes is unknown. The entry originates in a study of T-cell memory formation after mild COVID-19. Study-wide results and caveats: Clones contracting over day 15 to 85 were CD4/CD8 balanced, with later expanders leaning CD4+. Proof of SARS-CoV-2 specificity was absent for the second-wave clones that crested on day 37. Chiefly within CM and EM were the contracting CD4+ clones; CD8+ ones were within EMRA.

TCR alpha and TCR beta cDNA libraries carrying sample barcodes and UMIs were produced by 5'RACE using constant-segment primers. TCRdb processed the 5' RACE reads anew with MiXCR; each CDR3 protein has one entry. There are 170,000 or so distinct CDR3 sequences in the sample; roughly a fifth occur only once, and 23% lies in the top ten. This clonotype originated in an adult woman who had mild COVID-19 (a few samples of this study predate the infection). Cell type and time point are not known. Specimen: PBMCs or a T cell subset sorted from them (not recorded which).

Written as DNA, the CDR3 is TGCGCCAGCAGCTTGGTTCTGTTCACAGATACGCAGTATTTT. This gives the protein CASSLVLFTDTQYF. This chain connects TRBV5-1 to TRBJ2-3, with unresolved D. The V end lost 0 bases, the J end lost 2 bases, and 7 bases lay between the germline ends. This CDR3 is built from 14 residues. Per germline, CDR1 SGHRS and CDR2 YFSETQ.